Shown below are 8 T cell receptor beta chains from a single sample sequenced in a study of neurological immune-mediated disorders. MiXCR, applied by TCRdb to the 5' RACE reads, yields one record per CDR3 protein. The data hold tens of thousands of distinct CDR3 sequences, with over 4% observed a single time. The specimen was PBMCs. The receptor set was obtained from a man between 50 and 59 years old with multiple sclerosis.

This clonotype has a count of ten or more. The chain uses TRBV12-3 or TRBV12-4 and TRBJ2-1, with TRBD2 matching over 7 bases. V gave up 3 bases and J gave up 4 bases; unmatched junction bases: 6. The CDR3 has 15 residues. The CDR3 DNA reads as TGTGCCAGCAGTTTGGTACGGGGGGTTTACAATGAGCAGTTCTTC. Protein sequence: CASSLVRGVYNEQFF.

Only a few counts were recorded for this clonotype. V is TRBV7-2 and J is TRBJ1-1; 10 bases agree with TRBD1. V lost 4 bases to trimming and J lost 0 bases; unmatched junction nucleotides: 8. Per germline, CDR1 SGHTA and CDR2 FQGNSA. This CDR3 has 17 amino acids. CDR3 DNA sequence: TGTGCCAGCAGCTCAACCGGGACAGGGGTTGTGAACACTGAAGCTTTCTTT. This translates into CASSSTGTGVVNTEAFF.

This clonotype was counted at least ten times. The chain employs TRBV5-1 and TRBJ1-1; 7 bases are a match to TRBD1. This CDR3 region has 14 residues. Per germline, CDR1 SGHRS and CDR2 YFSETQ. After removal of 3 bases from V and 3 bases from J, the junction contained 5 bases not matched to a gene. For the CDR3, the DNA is TGCGCCAGCAGCTCCTGGACAGGTGACACTGAAGCTTTCTTT. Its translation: CASSSWTGDTEAFF.

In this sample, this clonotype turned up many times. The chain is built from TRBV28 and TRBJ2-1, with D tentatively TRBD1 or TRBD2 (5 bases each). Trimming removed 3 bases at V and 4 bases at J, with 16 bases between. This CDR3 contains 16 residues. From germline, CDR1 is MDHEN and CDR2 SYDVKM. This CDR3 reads CASSFGAAVFYNEQFF. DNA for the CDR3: TGTGCCAGCAGTTTCGGGGCGGCTGTCTTTTACAATGAGCAGTTCTTC.

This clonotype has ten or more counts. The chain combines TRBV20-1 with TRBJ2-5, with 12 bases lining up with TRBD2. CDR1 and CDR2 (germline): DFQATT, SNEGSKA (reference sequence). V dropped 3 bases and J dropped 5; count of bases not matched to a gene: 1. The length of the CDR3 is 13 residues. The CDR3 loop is CSARGTSGETQYF. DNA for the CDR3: TGCAGTGCTAGGGGGACTAGCGGGGAGACCCAGTACTTC.

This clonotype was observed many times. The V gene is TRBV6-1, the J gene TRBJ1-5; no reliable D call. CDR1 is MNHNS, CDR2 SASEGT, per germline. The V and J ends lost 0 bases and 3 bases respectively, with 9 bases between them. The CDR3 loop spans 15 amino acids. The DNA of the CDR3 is TGTGCCAGCAGTGAAGCGCTTAGATCCAATCAGCCCCAGCATTTT. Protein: CASSEALRSNQPQHF.

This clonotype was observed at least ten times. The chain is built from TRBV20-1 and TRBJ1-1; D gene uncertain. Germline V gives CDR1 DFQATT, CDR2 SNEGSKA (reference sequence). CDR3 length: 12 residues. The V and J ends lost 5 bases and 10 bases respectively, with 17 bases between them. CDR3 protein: CSASPGPSAAFF. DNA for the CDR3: TGCAGTGCTTCGCCGGGCCCCTCTGCAGCTTTCTTT.

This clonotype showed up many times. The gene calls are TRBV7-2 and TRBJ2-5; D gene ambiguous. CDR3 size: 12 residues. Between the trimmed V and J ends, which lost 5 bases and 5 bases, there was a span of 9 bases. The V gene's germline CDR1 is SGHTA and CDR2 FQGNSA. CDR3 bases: TGTGCCAGCAGCCCCCGTAGGGAGACCCAGTACTTC. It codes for CASSPRRETQYF.